This TCR beta chain was sequenced during a study of blood T cell repertoires in COVID-19. Study information: Samples taken during acute and convalescent COVID-19 were collected in the United States, Italy and Spain.

This clone was counted once. Profiled with immunoSEQ multiplex PCR; TCRdb holds only in-frame clones, not every one. The sample includes approximately 36,000 clones, more than 70% of them seen just once. The receptor's source is a human donor in a cohort sampled during active COVID-19. The sample taken for sequencing was peripheral blood.

The CDR3 DNA reads TGTGCCAGCAGCCAAGATTCGGTAGCGGGGGCCCCTTCCTACAATGAGCAGTTCTTC. It codes for CASSQDSVAGAPSYNEQFF. The genes are TRBV3-1 (or the pseudogene TRBV3-2) and TRBJ2-1; 9 bases are shared with TRBD2. From germline, CDR1 is LGHDT and CDR2 YNNKEL (reference sequence). The CDR3 loop spans 19 amino acids. The V gene end was trimmed by 0 bases and the J gene end by 1 base; junction bases not matched to a gene: 10.